This record concerns one T cell receptor beta chain sequence. Assay: immunoSEQ multiplex PCR; the TCRdb copy retains only in-frame clones and omits some. The sample lists 150,000 to 200,000 clones; more than 80% were seen once. The sample belongs to a study of blood T cell repertoires in COVID-19. The CDR3 runs 16 residues. Germline CDR1 reads KGHSH; CDR2 reads LQKENI. V trimming: 2 bases; J trimming: 10 bases; junction bases outside the gene matches: 13. This clonotype originated in a man aged 50-59 years with acute or convalescent COVID-19. Input material: peripheral blood. The J gene is TRBJ1-4, the V gene TRBV18; TRBD1 matches at 7 bases. CDR3 residues: CASSPSTGANYGKLFF. The CDR3 nucleotides read TGTGCCAGCTCACCATCTACAGGGGCAAATTATGGAAAACTGTTTTTT.